These 16 T cell receptor beta chains came from one sample sequenced in a study of blood T cell repertoires in COVID-19. The table came from immunoSEQ multiplex PCR; TCRdb's copy has only in-frame clones and leaves some out. The profile covers about 180,000 clones, with approximately 80% appearing a single time and approximately 1.5% taken by the ten largest. The sequenced sample consisted of peripheral blood. These receptors originate from a human donor in a cohort sampled during active COVID-19.

The chain carries TRBV27 and TRBJ2-6, with D hard to call. Germline values: CDR1 MNHEY, CDR2 SMNVEV (reference sequence). CDR3 size: 14 residues. Trimming cost V 11 bases and J 1 base, with 12 bases left between them. The CDR3 nucleotides are TGTGCCTCCGGGTATCCGTCTGGGGCCAACGTCCTGACTTTC. This encodes CASGYPSGANVLTF.

The chain couples TRBV19 to TRBJ1-5, with 7 bases identical to TRBD1. The germline V gene has CDR1 LNHDA and CDR2 SQIVND (reference sequence). V dropped 4 bases and J dropped 4; count of bases not matched to a gene: 13. The CDR3 extends over 17 amino acids. The chain's CDR3 is CASSTPGRRGLNQPQHF. The CDR3 DNA is TGTGCCAGTAGTACTCCGGGTAGGAGGGGGCTTAATCAGCCCCAGCATTTT.

The J gene is TRBJ2-7, the V gene TRBV5-1, with 7 bases matching TRBD1. V lost 0 bases and J lost 0; bases outside the gene matches: 9. Germline CDR1 and CDR2: SGHRS and YFSETQ. The CDR3 contains 17 residues. The CDR3 DNA is TGCGCCAGCAGCTTGGCGCGACACGGGACAGCCTCCTACGAGCAGTACTTC. Translated: CASSLARHGTASYEQYF.

This clone has just a few counts. V and J are TRBV7-9 and TRBJ1-1; no clear D. V shed 9 bases and J shed 0 bases, with 8 bases lying between them. CDR1 and CDR2 (germline): SEHNR, FQNEAQ (reference sequence). The CDR3 contains 12 residues. In DNA, the CDR3 is TGTGCCAGTTCCCAGGTGAACACTGAAGCTTTCTTT. Translated, it gives CASSQVNTEAFF. The variable domain in full, completed from reference TRBV7-9 and TRBJ1-1, reads DTGVSQNPRHKITKRGQNVTFRCDPISEHNRLYWYRQTLGQGPEFLTYFQNEAQLEKSRLLSDRFSAERPKGSFSTLEIQRTEQGDSAMYLCASSQVNTEAFFGQGTRLTVV.

The rearrangement joins TRBV7-9 to TRBJ1-4; 7 nucleotides line up with TRBD1. With 5 bases clipped from V and 2 bases from J, the junction kept 5 bases outside the gene matches. The germline V gene encodes CDR1 SEHNR and CDR2 FQNEAQ (reference sequence). The CDR3 extends over 15 amino acids. The CDR3 here is CASSTDRATNEKLFF. In nucleotides, the CDR3 is TGTGCCAGCAGCACAGACAGGGCCACTAATGAAAAACTGTTTTTT.

This chain connects TRBV19 to TRBJ2-5; TRBD2 aligns across 11 bases. The germline V gene encodes CDR1 LNHDA and CDR2 SQIVND (reference sequence). V was clipped by 4 bases and J by 2 bases; unmatched bases: 12. The CDR3 sequence is 18 residues long. The CDR3 region has the DNA TGTGCCAGTAGTAGAGGATGGGCTAGCGGGGGGTCACAAGAGACCCAGTACTTC. Protein sequence: CASSRGWASGGSQETQYF.

The chain links TRBV7-6 to TRBJ2-7; TRBD1 might be the D (6 bases). CDR3 size: 15 residues. CDR1 SGHVS and CDR2 FNYEAQ come from the germline V gene. Trimming took off 0 bases at V and 0 bases at J, with 9 bases between the two ends. DNA for the CDR3: TGTGCCAGCAGCTTAGCCCCACAGGGCTCCTACGAGCAGTACTTC. It specifies CASSLAPQGSYEQYF.

The rearrangement links TRBV7-8 to TRBJ2-7, with TRBD1 as a possible D gene (6 bases). Germline CDR1 SGHVS, CDR2 FQNEAQ. This CDR3 is 12 amino acids long. Trimming took off 5 bases at V and 3 bases at J, with 8 bases between the two ends. The DNA of the CDR3 is TGTGCCAGCAGCCTGACAGGCTACGAGCAGTACTTC. It codes for CASSLTGYEQYF.

The chain is built from TRBV11-2 and TRBJ2-7; D is undetermined. CDR1 is SGHAT, CDR2 FQNNGV, per germline. With 5 bases removed from V and 3 bases from J, the gap between germline ends came to 8 bases. CDR3 length: 12 amino acids. CDR3 in amino acids: CASSTFIYEQYF. The CDR3 bases are TGTGCCAGCAGCACATTCATCTACGAGCAGTACTTC.

This chain links TRBV20-1 with TRBJ1-5; no reliable D call. CDR3 length: 14 amino acids. The germline V gene has CDR1 DFQATT and CDR2 SNEGSKA (reference sequence). V lost 3 bases to trimming and J lost 1 base, with 10 bases between them. The CDR3 loop reads CSASRGISNQPQHF. CDR3 nucleotide sequence: TGCAGTGCTAGTAGAGGGATAAGCAATCAGCCCCAGCATTTT.

The V call is TRBV2, the J call TRBJ1-1; no firm D call. V dropped 5 bases and J dropped 1 base, with 8 bases sitting between them. Germline assignment: CDR1 SNHLY and CDR2 FYNNEI. This CDR3 is built from 13 residues. The CDR3 spells CASSLRQNTEAFF. The DNA for the CDR3 is TGTGCCAGCAGTTTGCGGCAGAACACTGAAGCTTTCTTT.

The V call is TRBV9, the J call TRBJ1-3; D might be TRBD1 (5 bases). The CDR3 is 15 residues long. Trimming removed 4 bases from V and 4 bases from J, with 15 bases in between. Germline lookup yields CDR1 SGDLS and CDR2 YYNGEE. The CDR3 sequence is CASSSVGGAGNTIYF. The CDR3 DNA reads as TGTGCCAGCAGCTCCGTGGGAGGGGCCGGAAACACCATATATTTT.

The chain couples TRBV14 to TRBJ1-4; 7 bases line up with TRBD1. V lost 0 bases, J lost 0 bases, and 4 bases stayed unmatched. CDR1 and CDR2 from the germline V gene are SGHDN and FVKESK. The CDR3 spans 17 residues. CDR3 region: CASSQDQGGTTNEKLFF. The CDR3 bases are TGTGCCAGCAGCCAAGATCAGGGGGGCACAACTAATGAAAAACTGTTTTTT.

The chain combines TRBV18 with TRBJ2-2, with D tentatively TRBD1 (5 bases). The length of the CDR3 is 14 residues. Germline CDR1 KGHSH, CDR2 LQKENI. Trimming cost V 4 bases and J 2 bases, with 8 bases left between them. CDR3 DNA sequence: TGTGCCAGCTCACAGGGGTTCAACACCGGGGAGCTGTTTTTT. Translating it yields CASSQGFNTGELFF.

The J gene is TRBJ2-1, the V gene TRBV7-9; a weak D match, TRBD1 (9 bases). CDR3 length: 18 amino acids. Germline lookup yields CDR1 SEHNR and CDR2 FQNEAQ (reference sequence). Trimming left V 5 bases short and J 1 base short, with 21 bases between. Here the CDR3 DNA reads TGTGCCAGCAGCGGCGGACAGGGGAGCGGGGGTTCCTACAATGAGCAGTTCTTC. Encoded protein: CASSGGQGSGGSYNEQFF.

The chain recombines TRBV6-1 with TRBJ2-3; 10 bases line up with TRBD2. Germline CDR1 is MNHNS and CDR2 is SASEGT. J lost 2 bases, V lost 2 bases, and 4 bases had no gene match. The CDR3 is 16 amino acids. The CDR3 DNA follows: TGTGCCAGCAGTGAAAGTAGCGGGGGGTTCACAGATACGCAGTATTTT. This codes for CASSESSGGFTDTQYF.